Listed below are T cell receptor beta chains from one sample, sequenced in a study of cytomegalovirus exposure and HLA in healthy donors. The table came from immunoSEQ multiplex PCR; TCRdb's copy has only in-frame clones and leaves some out. The table lists approximately 140,000 clones, about 82% of them singletons, with 2.2% in the top ten. The source material was PBMCs. All receptors come from a man younger than 40 in good health and CMV-seronegative. Both conserved end residues are part of each CDR3. Each record gives: D gene, J gene, V gene, clone size, CDR3 DNA, CDR3 protein. A D gene is named only where the DNA matches it firmly. Some rows mark clone size as missing; the rest say once, few, many or name a class of expanded clone.

TRBD1,TRBJ1-2,TRBV28,-,TGTGCCAGCAGTTTGGGACAGCTAACGGGCTATGGCTACACCTTC,CASSLGQLTGYGYTF
-,TRBJ2-3,TRBV6-1,few,TGTGCCAGCAGCAAAGAGACAGATACGCAGTATTTT,CASSKETDTQYF
-,TRBJ2-2,TRBV10-2,-,TGCGCCAGCAGTGAGTACAGAACCACCGGGGAGCTGTTTTTT,CASSEYRTTGELFF
-,TRBJ2-1,TRBV7-6,-,TGTGCCAGCAGCCCGCAGTGGGGGAGGAATGAGCAGTTCTTC,CASSPQWGRNEQFF
-,TRBJ2-7,TRBV27,-,TGTGCCAGCAGTTTGGGGGGAGAGCAGTACTTC,CASSLGGEQYF
TRBD2,TRBJ2-1,TRBV4-1,-,TGCGCCAGCAGCCAAGTTACTAGCGGGAGTCCCCTAGTCGAGCAGTTCTTC,CASSQVTSGSPLVEQFF
-,TRBJ1-5,TRBV7-8,-,TGTGCCAGCAGCTCCTACAGCTTAAGCAATCAGCCCCAGCATTTT,CASSSYSLSNQPQHF
TRBD1,TRBJ2-7,TRBV7-9,once,TGTGCCAGCAGCCTACAGGGACAGGGCTACGAGCAGTACTTC,CASSLQGQGYEQYF
TRBD1,TRBJ1-4,TRBV11-2,-,TGTGCCAGCAGCTTGACAGGGTCTAATGAAAAACTGTTTTTT,CASSLTGSNEKLFF
TRBD1,TRBJ1-1,TRBV6-5,-,TGTGCCAGCAGCCGAGGGACAGGGGAAGCTTTCTTT,CASSRGTGEAFF
TRBD2,TRBJ2-3,TRBV19,-,TGTGCCAGTAACCGGGGGGGCACAGATACGCAGTATTTT,CASNRGGTDTQYF
-,TRBJ2-5,TRBV5-1,-,TGCGCCAGCAGCTTACAGGGTATGCAAGAGACCCAGTACTTC,CASSLQGMQETQYF
TRBD2,TRBJ2-7,TRBV28,-,TGTGCCAGCAGTTCGTCGGGACTAGCGGTCTCCTACGAGCAGTACTTC,CASSSSGLAVSYEQYF
-,TRBJ1-1,TRBV4-2,few,TGTGCCAGCAGCCAAGAAGAGACAGCGAACACTGAAGCTTTCTTT,CASSQEETANTEAFF
-,TRBJ1-5,TRBV10-2,-,TGCGCCAGCAGTGAGTCGGAGTCGTCAGCCCAGCATTTT,CASSESESSAQHF
-,TRBJ1-1,TRBV2,few,TGTGCCAGCAGGGGGCAGGGTGGCGCGGGAGAAGCTTTCTTT,CASRGQGGAGEAFF
TRBD2,TRBJ2-7,TRBV29-1,-,TGCAGCGTTACGTCTAGCGGGGGATCCTACGAGCAGTACTTC,CSVTSSGGSYEQYF
TRBD1,TRBJ2-1,TRBV25-1,-,TGTGCCAGCAGGGGCCAGCCGGGACAGGAGCAGTTCTTC,CASRGQPGQEQFF
TRBD1,TRBJ2-1,TRBV5-1,-,TGCGCCAGCAGCCTCGGACAGGGAGATTACAATGAGCAGTTCTTC,CASSLGQGDYNEQFF
-,TRBJ2-4,TRBV5-6,-,TGTGCCAGCAGCCCATACGACAGGCATAGGGATCAGTACTTC,CASSPYDRHRDQYF
-,TRBJ1-5,TRBV9,-,TGTGCCAGCAGCGTAGACGGGGGATTCTATAGCAATCAGCCCCAGCATTTT,CASSVDGGFYSNQPQHF
TRBD1,TRBJ2-1,TRBV11-1,-,TGTGCCAGCAGCTTAGCGCCGACAGGGTACAATGAGCAGTTCTTC,CASSLAPTGYNEQFF
-,TRBJ1-5,TRBV28,once,TGTGCCAGCAGTGCAGGGGACCGGGACAATCAGCCCCAGCATTTT,CASSAGDRDNQPQHF
TRBD2,TRBJ2-1,TRBV6-6,once,TGTGCCAGCAGTTACCAACTAGCGGGGGACAATGAGCAGTTCTTC,CASSYQLAGDNEQFF
-,TRBJ2-7,TRBV27,few,TGTGCCAGCAGTCTCCGCGGAGCGTCTGCCTACGAGCAGTACTTC,CASSLRGASAYEQYF
TRBD1,TRBJ1-2,TRBV28,-,TGTGCCACACAGGGGTACTATGGCTACACCTTC,CATQGYYGYTF
-,TRBJ2-5,TRBV4-1,once,TGCGCCAGCAGCCAAGTCACTGCAGGGCAGAAGGGGCAGACCCAGTACTTC,CASSQVTAGQKGQTQYF